This TCR beta chain emerged from a study of T cell changes during pregnancy in multiple sclerosis. The method was immunoSEQ multiplex PCR; TCRdb's version includes in-frame clones alone and lacks a portion of them. The sample holds about 42,000 clones, about 91% seen once. V was pared by 2 bases and J by 2 bases, with 4 bases of the junction left unmatched. Per the germline V gene, CDR1 is ENHRY and CDR2 is SYGVKD. This CDR3 is built from 16 residues. The rearrangement uses TRBV10-3 and TRBJ2-3; 10 positions match TRBD2. The sample was CD4+ T cells from peripheral blood mononuclear cells, taken after pregnancy. The clonotype comes from a female donor in good health, enrolled as a control in a pregnancy study. This CDR3 reads CAISEGGTSATDTQYF. CDR3 in DNA: TGTGCCATCAGTGAGGGCGGGACTAGCGCCACAGATACGCAGTATTTT.